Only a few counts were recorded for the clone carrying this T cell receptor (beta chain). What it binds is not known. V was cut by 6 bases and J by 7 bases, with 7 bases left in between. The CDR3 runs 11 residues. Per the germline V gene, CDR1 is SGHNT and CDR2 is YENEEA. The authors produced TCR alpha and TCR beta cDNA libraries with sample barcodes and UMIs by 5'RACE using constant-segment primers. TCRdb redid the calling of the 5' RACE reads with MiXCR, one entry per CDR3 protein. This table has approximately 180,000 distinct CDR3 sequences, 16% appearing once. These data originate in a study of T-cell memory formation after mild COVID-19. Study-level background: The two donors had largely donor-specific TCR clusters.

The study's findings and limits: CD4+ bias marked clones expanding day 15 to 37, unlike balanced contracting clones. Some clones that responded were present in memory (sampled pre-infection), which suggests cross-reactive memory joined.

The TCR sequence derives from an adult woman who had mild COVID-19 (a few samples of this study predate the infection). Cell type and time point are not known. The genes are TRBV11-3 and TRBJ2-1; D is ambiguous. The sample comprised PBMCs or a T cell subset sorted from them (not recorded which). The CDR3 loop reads CASRSENEQFF. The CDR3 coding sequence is TGTGCCAGCAGATCGGAAAATGAGCAGTTCTTC.